These 7 T cell receptor beta chains were all obtained from the same sample, sequenced in a study of a mutant IDH1 vaccine in newly diagnosed glioma. The data were produced by immunoSEQ multiplex PCR, yet TCRdb's version contains in-frame clones alone and is incomplete. The sample lists around 33,000 clones, 85% to 90% occurring once. Time point of the sample: week 47, end of study. What each vaccine dose contained was 300 ug of mutant IDH1 20-mer peptide, accompanied by topical imiquimod. No antigen is known for these receptors. The sample consisted of PBMCs, taken from a glioma patient whose treatment included an IDH1 peptide vaccine. The receptors shown here come from a woman aged 30 to 39 with glioma.

CDR3 in amino acids: CASSSQGGTEAFF. CDR3 coding DNA: TGTGCCAGCTCATCTCAGGGGGGCACTGAAGCTTTCTTT. The chain couples TRBV18 to TRBJ1-1; TRBD1 matches 7 bases. The trim removed 5 bases at V and 4 bases at J, leaving 4 bases unmatched. The CDR3 is 13 residues long. Per germline, CDR1 KGHSH and CDR2 LQKENI.

This chain uses TRBV10-3 with TRBJ1-1; TRBD1 matches at 9 bases. The CDR3 is made up of 14 amino acids. Germline trimming cut 5 bases from V and 4 bases from J; bases unmatched to any gene: 5. Germline assignment: CDR1 ENHRY and CDR2 SYGVKD. As DNA, the CDR3 is TGTGCCATCAGTAGGGACAGGGAGGGCACTGAAGCTTTCTTT. This encodes CAISRDREGTEAFF.

On this clone itself: At one of its ends the junction is not consistent with the germline gene, which may arise from a read error. This chain uses TRBV2 with TRBJ2-5; TRBD2 is a possible D gene (7 bases). CDR1 is SNHLY, CDR2 FYNNEI, per germline. The CDR3 consists of 12 residues. The CDR3 here is CASYRVEGREDF. The CDR3 coding sequence is TGTGCCAGTTACAGGGTCGAGGGTCGGGAGGACTTC.

The genes are TRBV7-8 and TRBJ1-2; D uncertain. Germline V lookup: CDR1 SGHVS, CDR2 FQNEAQ. V was pared by 0 bases and J by 12 bases, with 17 bases between. This CDR3 has 14 amino acids. The CDR3 reads CASSLAGPSPEDTF. The CDR3 coding sequence is TGTGCCAGCAGCTTAGCAGGGCCATCCCCAGAAGACACCTTC.

V usage is TRBV2 and J usage is TRBJ1-2; 8 bases line up with TRBD1. CDR3 length: 12 amino acids. Germline V gene data show CDR1 as SNHLY and CDR2 as FYNNEI. After removal of 6 bases from V and 8 bases from J, the junction contained 5 bases not matched to a gene. The chain's CDR3 is CASRDRVLGYTF. CDR3 nucleotides: TGTGCCAGCAGGGACAGGGTGTTGGGCTACACCTTC.

The CDR3 DNA is TGTGCCAGCAGCTTGGAGCGGGGGGCGACCTACGAGCAGTACTTC. Translating gives CASSLERGATYEQYF. V and J are TRBV7-2 and TRBJ2-7; 9 nucleotides line up with TRBD2. CDR3 length: 15 residues. Germline trimming cut 3 bases from V and 2 bases from J; bases unmatched to any gene: 5. Germline CDR1 and CDR2: SGHTA and FQGNSA.

As for this clone: At one of its ends the junction is not consistent with the germline gene, which may arise from a read error. This chain joins TRBV9 and TRBJ1-2; 7 nucleotides match TRBD1. This CDR3 is built from 15 residues. Germline V CDR1 and CDR2: SGDLS, YYNGEE. The CDR3 DNA follows: TGTGCCAGCGCGCGGGGGACAGCAGCTAACTATGGTTACACCTTC. Protein product: CASARGTAANYGYTF. Full variable domain (remainder filled in from reference TRBV9 and TRBJ1-2): DSGVTQTPKHLITATGQRVTLRCSPRSGDLSVYWYQQSLDQGLQFLIQYYNGEERAKGNILERFSAQQFPDLHSELNLSSLELGDSALYFCASARGTAANYGYTFGSGTRLTVV.